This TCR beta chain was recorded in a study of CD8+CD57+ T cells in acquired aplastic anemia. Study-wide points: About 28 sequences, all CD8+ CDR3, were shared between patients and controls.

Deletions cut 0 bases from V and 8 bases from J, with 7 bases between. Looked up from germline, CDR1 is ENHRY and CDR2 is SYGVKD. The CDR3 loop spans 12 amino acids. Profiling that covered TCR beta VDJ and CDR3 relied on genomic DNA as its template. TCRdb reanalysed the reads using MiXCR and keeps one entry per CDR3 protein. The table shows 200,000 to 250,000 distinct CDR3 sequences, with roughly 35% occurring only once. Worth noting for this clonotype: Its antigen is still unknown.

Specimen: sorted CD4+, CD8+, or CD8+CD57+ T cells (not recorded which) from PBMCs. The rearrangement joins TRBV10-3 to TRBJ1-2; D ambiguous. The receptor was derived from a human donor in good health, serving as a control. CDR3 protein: CAISESGGGYTF. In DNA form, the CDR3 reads TGTGCCATCAGTGAGTCAGGCGGAGGCTACACCTTC.